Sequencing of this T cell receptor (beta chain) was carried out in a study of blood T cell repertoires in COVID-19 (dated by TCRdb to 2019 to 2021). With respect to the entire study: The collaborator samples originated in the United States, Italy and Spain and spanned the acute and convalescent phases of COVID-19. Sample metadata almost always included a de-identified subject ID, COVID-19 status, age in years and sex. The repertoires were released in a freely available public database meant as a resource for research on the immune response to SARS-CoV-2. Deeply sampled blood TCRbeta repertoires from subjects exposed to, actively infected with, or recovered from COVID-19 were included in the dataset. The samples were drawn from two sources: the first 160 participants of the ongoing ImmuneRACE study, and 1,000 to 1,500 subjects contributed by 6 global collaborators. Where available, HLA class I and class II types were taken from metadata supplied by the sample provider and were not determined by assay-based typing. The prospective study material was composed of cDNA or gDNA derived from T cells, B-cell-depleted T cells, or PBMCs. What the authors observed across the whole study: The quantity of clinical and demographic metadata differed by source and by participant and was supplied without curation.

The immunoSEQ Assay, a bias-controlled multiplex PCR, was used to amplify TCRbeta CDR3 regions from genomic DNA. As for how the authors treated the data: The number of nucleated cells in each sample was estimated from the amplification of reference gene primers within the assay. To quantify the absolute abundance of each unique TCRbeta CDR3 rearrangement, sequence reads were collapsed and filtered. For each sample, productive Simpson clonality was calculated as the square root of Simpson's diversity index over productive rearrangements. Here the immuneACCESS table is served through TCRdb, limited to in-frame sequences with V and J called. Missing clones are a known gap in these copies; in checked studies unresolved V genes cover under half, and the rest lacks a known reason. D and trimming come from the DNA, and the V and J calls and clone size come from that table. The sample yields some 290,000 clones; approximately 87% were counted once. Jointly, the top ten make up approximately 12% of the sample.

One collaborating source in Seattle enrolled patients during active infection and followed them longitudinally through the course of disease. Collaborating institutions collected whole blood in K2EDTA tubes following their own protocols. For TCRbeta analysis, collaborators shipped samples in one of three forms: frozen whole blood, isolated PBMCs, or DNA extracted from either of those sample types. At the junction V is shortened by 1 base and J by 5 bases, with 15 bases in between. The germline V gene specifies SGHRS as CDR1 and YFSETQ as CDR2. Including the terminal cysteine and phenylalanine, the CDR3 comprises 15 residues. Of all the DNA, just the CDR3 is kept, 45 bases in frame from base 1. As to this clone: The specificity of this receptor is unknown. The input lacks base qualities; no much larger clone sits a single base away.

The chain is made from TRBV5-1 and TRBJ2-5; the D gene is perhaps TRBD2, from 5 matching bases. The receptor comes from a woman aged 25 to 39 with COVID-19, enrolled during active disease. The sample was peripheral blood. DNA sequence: TGCGCCAGCAGCTTGTTAGAGGGTCATATGGAGACCCAGTACTTC. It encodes CASSLLEGHMETQYF.